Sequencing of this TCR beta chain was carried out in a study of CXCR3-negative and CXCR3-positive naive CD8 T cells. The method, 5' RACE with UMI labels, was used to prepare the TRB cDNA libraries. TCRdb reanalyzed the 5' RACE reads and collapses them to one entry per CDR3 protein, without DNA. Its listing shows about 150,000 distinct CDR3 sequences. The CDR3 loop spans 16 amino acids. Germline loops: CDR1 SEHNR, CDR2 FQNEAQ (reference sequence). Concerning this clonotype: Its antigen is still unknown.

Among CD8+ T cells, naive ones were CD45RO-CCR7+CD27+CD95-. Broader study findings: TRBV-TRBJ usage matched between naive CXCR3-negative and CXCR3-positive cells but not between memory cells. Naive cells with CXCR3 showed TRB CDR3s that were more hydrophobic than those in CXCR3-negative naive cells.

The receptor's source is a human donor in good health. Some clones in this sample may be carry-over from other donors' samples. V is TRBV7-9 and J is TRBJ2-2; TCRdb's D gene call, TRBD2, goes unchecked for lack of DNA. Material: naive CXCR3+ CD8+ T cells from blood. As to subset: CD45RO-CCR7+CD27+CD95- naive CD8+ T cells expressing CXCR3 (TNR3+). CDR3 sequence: CASSVLAGANTGELFF.